Below, one T cell receptor (beta chain) is given with its context. The entry originates in a study of OX40 agonist ivuxolimab in advanced cancers. Using immunoSEQ multiplex PCR, the repertoire was profiled, and TCRdb retains in-frame clones only, with some absent. The sample has more than 65,000 clones, about 92% seen once. The sample consisted of CD4+ or CD8+ T cells sorted from blood, taken in a trial of the OX40 agonist ivuxolimab. The sequence derives from an adult with an advanced solid tumor such as melanoma, head and neck, liver or kidney cancer.

CDR3: CASSNLWDEQYF. The CDR3 DNA sequence: TGTGCCAGCAGCAACCTTTGGGACGAGCAGTACTTC. The J gene is TRBJ2-7, the V gene TRBV5-6; D is unclear. Per the germline V gene, CDR1 is SGHDT and CDR2 is YYEEEE. CDR3 length: 12 amino acids. Trimming cost V 4 bases and J 5 bases, with 10 bases left between them.